This T cell receptor (beta chain) stems from a study of cytomegalovirus exposure and HLA in healthy donors. Study-level results: TCR beta V segments were, for the most part, productive about 87% or about 30% of the time in an earlier analysis. Trimming of TCR beta V- and J-genes showed a link, identified in a later analysis, to a missense DCLRE1C variant. Per published reports, the classifier diagnosed cytomegalovirus status with high specificity and sensitivity. A likely sequencing artifact accounted for one observed cluster of highly shared sequence variants.

Details on this clone: Its antigen remains unidentified.

CDR1 is LNHDA and CDR2 is SQIVND in the germline V gene (reference sequence). The junction had 9 bases not matched to a gene; V was cut back by 4 bases and J by 5 bases. The CDR3 contains 15 residues. The PCR used 60 Vbeta and 13 Jbeta primers. The repertoire was sequenced with immunoSEQ multiplex PCR; TCRdb's copy has only in-frame clones and lacks some. This sample's table reports some 56,000 clones. This receptor was taken from a woman aged 25 to 39 in good health and CMV-seropositive. Sequenced: PBMCs. The chain joins TRBV19 to TRBJ2-5; 8 positions match TRBD1. CDR3 amino acids: CASSNPVQGDETQYF. CDR3 DNA: TGTGCCAGTAGTAACCCTGTACAGGGGGACGAGACCCAGTACTTC.